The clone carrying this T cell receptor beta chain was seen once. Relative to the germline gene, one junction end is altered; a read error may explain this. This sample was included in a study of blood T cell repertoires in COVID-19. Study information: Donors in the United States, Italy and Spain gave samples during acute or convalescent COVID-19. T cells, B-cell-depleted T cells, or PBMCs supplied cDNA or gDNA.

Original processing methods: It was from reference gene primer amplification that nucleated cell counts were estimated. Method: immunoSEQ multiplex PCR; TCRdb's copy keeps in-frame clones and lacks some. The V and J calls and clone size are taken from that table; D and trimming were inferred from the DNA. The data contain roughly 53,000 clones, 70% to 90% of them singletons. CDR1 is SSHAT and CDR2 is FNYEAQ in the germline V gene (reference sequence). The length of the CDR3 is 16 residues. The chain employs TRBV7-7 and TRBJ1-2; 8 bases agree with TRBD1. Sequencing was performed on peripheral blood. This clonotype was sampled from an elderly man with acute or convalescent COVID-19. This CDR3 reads CASSLEDREPNYGYTF. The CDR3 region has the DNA TGTGCTAGCAGCTTAGAGGACAGGGAACCTAACTATGGCTACACCTTC.